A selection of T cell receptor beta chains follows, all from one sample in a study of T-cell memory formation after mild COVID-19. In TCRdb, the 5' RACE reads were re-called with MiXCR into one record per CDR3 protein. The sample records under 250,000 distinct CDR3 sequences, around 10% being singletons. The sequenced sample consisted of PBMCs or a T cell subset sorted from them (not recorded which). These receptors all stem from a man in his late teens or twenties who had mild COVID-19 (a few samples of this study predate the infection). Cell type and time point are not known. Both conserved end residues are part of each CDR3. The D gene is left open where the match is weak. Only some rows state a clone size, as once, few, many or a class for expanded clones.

cdr3_aa: CASSQGFSSGEFSDTQYF
cdr3_nt: TGCGCCAGCAGCCAAGGGTTTTCTTCGGGGGAGTTCTCAGATACGCAGTATTTT
v_call: TRBV4-3
d_call: NA
j_call: TRBJ2-3
clone_size: NA

cdr3_aa: CASSSLIGTSVSNTYNEQFF
cdr3_nt: TGCGCCAGCAGCTCCCTCATCGGGACTAGCGTAAGTAATACCTACAATGAGCAGTTCTTC
v_call: TRBV5-1
d_call: TRBD2
j_call: TRBJ2-1
clone_size: NA

cdr3_aa: CASSHGPSYEQYF
cdr3_nt: TGTGCCAGCAGCCATGGGCCGTCCTACGAGCAGTACTTC
v_call: TRBV27
d_call: NA
j_call: TRBJ2-7
clone_size: many

cdr3_aa: CASSHDIDRSDYSNQPQHF
cdr3_nt: TGCGCCAGCAGCCACGATATCGACAGATCCGATTATAGCAATCAGCCCCAGCATTTT
v_call: TRBV4-1
d_call: NA
j_call: TRBJ1-5
clone_size: NA

cdr3_aa: CASSIGHNQPQHF
cdr3_nt: TGTGCCAGTAGTATTGGGCATAATCAGCCCCAGCATTTT
v_call: TRBV19
d_call: NA
j_call: TRBJ1-5
clone_size: few

cdr3_aa: CASSSQGPSSGNTIYF
cdr3_nt: TGCGCCAGCAGCTCACAGGGGCCGAGCTCTGGAAACACCATATATTTT
v_call: TRBV5-1
d_call: TRBD1
j_call: TRBJ1-3
clone_size: many

cdr3_aa: CSAWPGQAAFF
cdr3_nt: TGCAGTGCTTGGCCGGGACAGGCGGCTTTCTTT
v_call: TRBV20-1
d_call: TRBD1
j_call: TRBJ1-1
clone_size: few

cdr3_aa: CASSSQSGGEKLFF
cdr3_nt: TGTGCCAGCAGTTCCCAATCTGGGGGTGAAAAACTGTTTTTT
v_call: TRBV12-3/TRBV12-4
d_call: NA
j_call: TRBJ1-4
clone_size: few

cdr3_aa: CASSQILKGKNYGYTF
cdr3_nt: TGCGCCAGCAGCCAGATCCTAAAGGGGAAAAACTATGGCTACACCTTC
v_call: TRBV4-1
d_call: NA
j_call: TRBJ1-2
clone_size: few

cdr3_aa: CASRLSPIRNSPLHF
cdr3_nt: TGTGCCAGCAGACTTTCCCCGATCCGAAATTCACCCCTCCACTTT
v_call: TRBV12-3/TRBV12-4
d_call: NA
j_call: TRBJ1-6
clone_size: NA

cdr3_aa: CASSTVAGGGTDTQYF
cdr3_nt: TGTGCCAGCAGCACCGTAGCGGGGGGCGGCACAGATACGCAGTATTTT
v_call: TRBV6-2/TRBV6-3
d_call: TRBD2
j_call: TRBJ2-3
clone_size: few

cdr3_aa: CASSFSARDQGYGYTF
cdr3_nt: TGTGCCAGCAGTTTCTCGGCACGGGACCAGGGGTATGGCTACACCTTC
v_call: TRBV12-3/TRBV12-4
d_call: NA
j_call: TRBJ1-2
clone_size: NA

cdr3_aa: CASHTGPGEQYF
cdr3_nt: TGTGCCAGCCACACGGGGCCGGGGGAGCAGTACTTC
v_call: TRBV27
d_call: NA
j_call: TRBJ2-7
clone_size: NA

cdr3_aa: CATSPGQVENEKLFF
cdr3_nt: TGTGCCACCAGCCCGGGACAGGTTGAGAATGAAAAACTGTTTTTT
v_call: TRBV15
d_call: TRBD1
j_call: TRBJ1-4
clone_size: NA

cdr3_aa: CASSVDSGRSSPLHF
cdr3_nt: TGTGCCAGCAGCGTAGATTCCGGGCGAAGTTCACCCCTCCACTTT
v_call: TRBV9
d_call: NA
j_call: TRBJ1-6
clone_size: NA

cdr3_aa: CASSQWEGYGYTF
cdr3_nt: TGCGCCAGCAGCCAGTGGGAAGGCTATGGCTACACCTTC
v_call: TRBV4-1
d_call: NA
j_call: TRBJ1-2
clone_size: NA

cdr3_aa: CASSLDFYGEQYF
cdr3_nt: TGCGCCAGCAGCTTGGACTTTTACGGCGAGCAGTACTTC
v_call: TRBV5-1
d_call: NA
j_call: TRBJ2-7
clone_size: few

cdr3_aa: CASSYSTAGNTIYF
cdr3_nt: TGTGCCAGCAGTTATTCGACAGCTGGAAACACCATATATTTT
v_call: TRBV6-5
d_call: NA
j_call: TRBJ1-3
clone_size: many